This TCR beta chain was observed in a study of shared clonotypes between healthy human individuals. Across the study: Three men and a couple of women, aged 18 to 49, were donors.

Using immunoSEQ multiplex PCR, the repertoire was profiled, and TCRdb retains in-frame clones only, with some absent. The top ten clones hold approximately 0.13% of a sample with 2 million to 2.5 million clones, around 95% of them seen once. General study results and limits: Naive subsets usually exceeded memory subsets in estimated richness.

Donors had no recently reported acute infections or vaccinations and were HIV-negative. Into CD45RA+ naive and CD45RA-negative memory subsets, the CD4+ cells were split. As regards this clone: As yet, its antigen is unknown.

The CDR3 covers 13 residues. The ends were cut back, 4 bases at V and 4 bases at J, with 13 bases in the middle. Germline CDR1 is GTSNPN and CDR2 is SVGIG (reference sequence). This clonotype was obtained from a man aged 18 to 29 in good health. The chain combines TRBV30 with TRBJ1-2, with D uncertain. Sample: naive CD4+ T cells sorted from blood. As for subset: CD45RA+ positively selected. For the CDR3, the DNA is TGTGCCTGGACCTCAACTCCCCTCTATGGCTACACCTTC. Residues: CAWTSTPLYGYTF.